One sample yielded the 23 T cell receptor beta chains listed below, sequenced in a study of T cell changes during pregnancy in multiple sclerosis. Generated by immunoSEQ multiplex PCR, the TCRdb table keeps only in-frame clones and is missing some. The sample gives fewer than 60,000 clones, approximately 93% of which show up once; 0.25% to 0.4% is in the top ten. Specimen: CD4+ T cells from peripheral blood mononuclear cells, collected in the third trimester of pregnancy. Receptors were obtained from a female donor with multiple sclerosis, enrolled in a pregnancy study.

This rearrangement joins TRBV14 to TRBJ1-3; TRBD1 is a possible D gene (5 bases). The CDR3 covers 16 residues. The V end lost 3 bases, the J end lost 2 bases, and 14 bases lay between the germline ends. CDR1 SGHDN and CDR2 FVKESK come from the germline V gene. In DNA form, the CDR3 reads TGTGCCAGCAGCCAGTACTTCAGGGTGCCTGGAAACACCATATATTTT. Translated: CASSQYFRVPGNTIYF.

J is TRBJ1-6 and V is TRBV7-3; 7 bases line up with TRBD1. There are 14 residues in the CDR3. Germline V lookup: CDR1 SGHTA, CDR2 FQGTGA. The junction had 6 bases not matched to a gene; V was cut back by 6 bases and J by 7 bases. DNA for the CDR3: TGTGCCAGCAGAATAGGGACAGAGAATTCACCCCTCCACTTT. It encodes CASRIGTENSPLHF. Full variable domain (outside the CDR3, taken from reference TRBV7-3 and TRBJ1-6): GAGVSQTPSNKVTEKGKYVELRCDPISGHTALYWYRQSLGQGPEFLIYFQGTGAADDSGLPNDRFFAVRPEGSVSTLKIQRTERGDSAVYLCASRIGTENSPLHFGNGTRLTVT.

J is TRBJ2-3 and V is TRBV7-2, with TRBD2 identical over 9 bases. The V segment lost 3 bases and the J segment 1 base; nucleotides outside the gene matches: 2. CDR3 length: 15 amino acids. CDR1 is SGHTA, CDR2 FQGNSA, per germline. In nucleotides, the CDR3 is TGTGCCAGCAGCTTCGAGCGGGGGGGCACAGATACGCAGTATTTT. This codes for CASSFERGGTDTQYF.

The rearrangement links TRBV4-3 to TRBJ2-1, with 8 bases lining up with TRBD2. Looked up from germline, CDR1 is LGHNA and CDR2 is YSLEER. This CDR3 is 18 amino acids long. J lost 3 bases, V lost 0 bases, and 10 bases had no gene match. The CDR3 DNA reads as TGCGCCAGCAGCCAAGATTGGGTAGCGGGGCACCTCTACAATGAGCAGTTCTTC. Translating it yields CASSQDWVAGHLYNEQFF.

J is TRBJ1-2 and V is TRBV5-1, with D possibly being TRBD1 (6 bases). Trimming pared 4 bases from V and 4 bases from J, leaving 14 bases between. Germline V CDR1 and CDR2: SGHRS, YFSETQ. CDR3 length: 14 amino acids. This CDR3 is CASSVETGPYGYTF. For the CDR3, the DNA is TGCGCCAGCAGCGTGGAGACAGGCCCCTATGGCTACACCTTC. The full variable domain, in which reference TRBV5-1 and TRBJ1-2 provide the parts outside the CDR3, is KAGVTQTPRYLIKTRGQQVTLSCSPISGHRSVSWYQQTPGQGLQFLFEYFSETQRNKGNFPGRFSGRQFSNSRSEMNVSTLELGDSALYLCASSVETGPYGYTFGSGTRLTVV.

The chain employs TRBV5-4 and TRBJ1-2, with 7 bases aligning to TRBD1. Looked up from germline, CDR1 is SGHNT and CDR2 is YYREEE (reference sequence). This CDR3 region has 13 residues. V trimming: 0 bases; J trimming: 8 bases; junction bases outside the gene matches: 4. The CDR3, as DNA: TGTGCCAGCAGCTTGGTAACAGGGGAGGGCTACACCTTC. This encodes CASSLVTGEGYTF.

The chain has TRBV5-1 and TRBJ1-1; maybe TRBD1 (5 bases). This CDR3 comprises 18 residues. CDR1 and CDR2 (germline): SGHRS, YFSETQ. V lost 0 bases to trimming and J lost 10 bases, with 28 bases between them. CDR3 amino acids: CASSLGFRGDDRQWGAFF. As DNA, the CDR3 is TGCGCCAGCAGCTTGGGCTTTCGGGGGGACGACCGACAGTGGGGAGCTTTCTTT.

The chain recombines TRBV15 with TRBJ2-2; D is perhaps TRBD1 (5 bases). V lost 6 bases, J lost 1 base, and 15 bases lay in between. The CDR3 has 16 residues. From germline, CDR1 is LNHNV and CDR2 YYDKDF (reference sequence). The CDR3 coding sequence is TGTGCCACCAGGGTCGGGCGACAGTTGAACACCGGGGAGCTGTTTTTT. This gives the protein CATRVGRQLNTGELFF.

CDR3 sequence (DNA): TGTGCCAGCAGCAATACAGGGGGCGCAGATGGCTACACCTTC. It yields the protein CASSNTGGADGYTF. V usage is TRBV6-1 and J usage is TRBJ1-2, with 9 bases aligning to TRBD1. After removal of 6 bases from V and 6 bases from J, the junction contained 8 bases not matched to a gene. The CDR3 spans 14 residues. CDR1 is MNHNS, CDR2 SASEGT, per germline.

The chain links TRBV25-1 to TRBJ1-1; perhaps TRBD1 as D (6 bases). Trimming left V 5 bases short and J 0 bases short, with 10 bases between. CDR3 length: 14 amino acids. The germline V gene encodes CDR1 MGHDK and CDR2 SYGVNS. The CDR3 DNA reads as TGTGCCAGCAGTATGGACAGATTGAACACTGAAGCTTTCTTT. Protein sequence: CASSMDRLNTEAFF.

V usage is TRBV5-8 and J usage is TRBJ1-2; D uncertain. The CDR3 has 17 amino acids. The germline V gene has CDR1 SGHTS and CDR2 YDEGEE. With 3 bases removed from V and 1 base from J, the gap between germline ends came to 19 bases. The CDR3 here is CASSSLLTREDNYGYTF. The CDR3 region has the DNA TGTGCCAGCAGCTCGCTATTAACCCGGGAGGATAACTATGGCTACACCTTC.

V is TRBV11-3 and J is TRBJ2-7; TRBD2 is a possible D gene (6 bases). Germline V gene data show CDR1 as SGHNT and CDR2 as YENEEA. V shed 2 bases and J shed 3 bases, with 17 bases lying between them. This CDR3 contains 16 residues. The CDR3 DNA is TGTGCCAGCAGCTTACGTCAGGGAGGTAGGGGCTACGAGCAGTACTTC. Amino acids: CASSLRQGGRGYEQYF.

This rearrangement joins TRBV30 to TRBJ2-3, with 12 positions matching TRBD2. This CDR3 comprises 15 residues. CDR1 and CDR2 (germline): GTSNPN, SVGIG (reference sequence). Trimming took 4 bases from V and 1 from J; bases not matched to a gene: 3. CDR3 bases: TGTGCCTGGAATCGACTAGCGGGGGGCACAGATACGCAGTATTTT. It yields the protein CAWNRLAGGTDTQYF.

The chain carries TRBV19 and TRBJ1-2; 9 bases agree with TRBD1. With 2 bases clipped from V and 4 bases from J, the junction kept 8 bases outside the gene matches. CDR3 length equals 16 residues. Germline-derived CDR1 and CDR2 are LNHDA and SQIVND (reference sequence). The CDR3, as DNA: TGTGCCAGTAGTATACGTGGGGACAGGGTCGGCTATGGCTACACCTTC. Amino acids: CASSIRGDRVGYGYTF.

The V gene is TRBV28, the J gene TRBJ1-5; 8 nucleotides line up with TRBD1. The CDR3 runs to 16 residues. V shed 3 bases, J shed 4 bases, and the junction held 8 bases outside the gene matches. Germline V CDR1 and CDR2: MDHEN, SYDVKM. DNA for the CDR3: TGTGCCAGCAGTTTCCTTCAAGGACAGGGAAATCAGCCCCAGCATTTT. Amino acid sequence: CASSFLQGQGNQPQHF.

The chain has TRBV19 and TRBJ2-3, with 8 bases lining up with TRBD2. The V gene's germline CDR1 is LNHDA and CDR2 SQIVND (reference sequence). This CDR3 region has 14 residues. With V trimmed by 6 bases and J by 7 bases, 9 bases remained unmatched. The CDR3 DNA is TGTGCCAGTAGAAAGACGGGAGGGCAGCATACGCAGTATTTT. It codes for CASRKTGGQHTQYF.

The rearrangement joins TRBV10-3 to TRBJ2-7; D call uncertain. Between the trimmed V and J ends, which lost 6 bases and 7 bases, there was a span of 16 bases. The CDR3 has 13 amino acids. Germline assignment: CDR1 ENHRY and CDR2 SYGVKD. This CDR3 reads CAISGAALAEQYF. As DNA, the CDR3 is TGTGCCATCAGCGGAGCCGCTTTGGCTGAGCAGTACTTC.

V and J are TRBV5-4 and TRBJ1-4, with D uncertain. The CDR3 is made up of 13 amino acids. Germline-derived CDR1 and CDR2 are SGHNT and YYREEE (reference sequence). Trimming took 4 bases from V and 8 from J, leaving 12 bases between them. CDR3 residues: CASSPGNSEKLFF. The CDR3 coding sequence is TGTGCCAGCAGCCCCGGGAACAGCGAAAAACTGTTTTTT.

The chain recombines TRBV9 with TRBJ1-1; D is perhaps TRBD1 (5 bases). V was trimmed by 1 base and J by 4 bases, leaving 14 bases between them. The CDR3 loop spans 15 amino acids. Germline CDR1 SGDLS, CDR2 YYNGEE. The CDR3 spells CASSVQGGVATEAFF. The CDR3 nucleotides are TGTGCCAGCAGCGTACAGGGAGGGGTGGCCACTGAAGCTTTCTTT.

This chain connects TRBV9 to TRBJ2-5; D is ambiguous. The germline CDR1 and CDR2 sequences are SGDLS and YYNGEE. V gave up 0 bases and J gave up 2 bases, with 5 bases separating them. This CDR3 comprises 13 residues. The CDR3 DNA reads TGTGCCAGCAGCGTAGTCGGGCAAGAGACCCAGTACTTC. Translation gives CASSVVGQETQYF.

The chain has TRBV5-1 and TRBJ2-5; TRBD1 agrees at 10 bases. J lost 4 bases, V lost 2 bases, and 2 bases had no gene match. CDR3 size: 14 residues. Per germline, CDR1 SGHRS and CDR2 YFSETQ. The CDR3 sequence is CASSLDRGRETQYF. In nucleotides, the CDR3 is TGCGCCAGCAGCTTAGACAGGGGGCGAGAGACCCAGTACTTC. The full variable domain, rest sourced from reference TRBV5-1 and TRBJ2-5, is KAGVTQTPRYLIKTRGQQVTLSCSPISGHRSVSWYQQTPGQGLQFLFEYFSETQRNKGNFPGRFSGRQFSNSRSEMNVSTLELGDSALYLCASSLDRGRETQYFGPGTRLLVL.

The rearrangement uses TRBV5-1 and TRBJ2-3, with D tentatively TRBD1 (5 bases). Trimming pared 1 base from V and 0 bases from J, leaving 12 bases between. The CDR3 covers 16 residues. CDR1 and CDR2 (germline): SGHRS, YFSETQ. The CDR3 coding sequence is TGCGCCAGCAGCTTGTCAGGGATACGGAGCACAGATACGCAGTATTTT. Residues: CASSLSGIRSTDTQYF.

The chain has TRBV5-6 and TRBJ2-7; TRBD2 might be the D (5 bases). From germline, CDR1 is SGHDT and CDR2 YYEEEE. The CDR3 has 14 amino acids. Trimming pared 1 base from V and 7 bases from J, leaving 15 bases between. The CDR3: CASSLYPGEREQYF. In DNA form, the CDR3 reads TGTGCCAGCAGCTTGTATCCTGGGGAGAGGGAGCAGTACTTC.